This T cell receptor (beta chain) originates from a study of CD8 T cells in ankylosing spondylitis. Study-wide results and caveats: Earlier reports found some motif variants in synovial fluid and blood in reactive arthritis. One TCR beta motif, made up of roughly eight highly homologous variants, appeared characteristic of ankylosing spondylitis blood. Disease-linked clones were reportedly significantly enriched in matched ankylosing spondylitis synovial fluid.

This clonotype was detected a few times. Its antigen is still unknown. Researchers built TCR beta libraries using quantitative 5'-RACE with molecular barcodes. Via MiXCR, TCRdb re-called the 5' RACE reads, giving one row per CDR3 protein. The sample includes around 320,000 distinct CDR3 sequences, around 21% of them seen just once. Germline lookup yields CDR1 DFQATT and CDR2 SNEGSKA (reference sequence). The germline V and J ends were trimmed by 3 bases and 6 bases, with 18 bases remaining between them. The CDR3 is 14 residues long. The rearrangement uses TRBV20-1 and TRBJ2-7, with D possibly being TRBD2 (6 bases). Sample: blood, either unsorted or a sorted T cell fraction (not recorded which). The TCR was taken from a female donor with ankylosing spondylitis or in good health (not recorded which). The CDR3 loop is CSASIPRERREQYF. CDR3 in DNA: TGCAGTGCTAGTATTCCCCGGGAGAGGCGCGAGCAGTACTTC.